A selection of T cell receptor beta chains follows, all from one sample in a study of vaccination effects on CD4 cells after COVID-19. Assay used: immunoSEQ multiplex PCR; TCRdb lists only in-frame clones, some missing. The sample shows about 61,000 clones, around 73% of them seen only once. Their antigen targets remain unknown. The material sequenced was CD4+ T cells from PBMCs cultured with HCoV-229E spike peptides, taken after COVID-19 vaccination. The receptor set was obtained from a human donor who received a COVID-19 vaccine. Both conserved end residues are part of each CDR3. Fields, in order: CDR3 DNA, CDR3 protein, D gene, clone size, J gene, CDR3 length, V gene. A D gene is named only where the DNA matches it firmly. The listing skips clone size in some rows; elsewhere it reads once, few, many or a size class.

DNA: TGCGCCAGCAGCTTGGGTGGTACGGCCGACCAAGAGACCCAGTACTTC; CDR3: CASSLGGTADQETQYF; D: .; size: .; J: TRBJ2-5; length: 16; V: TRBV5-1
DNA: TGCAGCGTTGCGGGGGACAGGGGGAAAAACACCGGGGAGCTGTTTTTT; CDR3: CSVAGDRGKNTGELFF; D: TRBD1; size: few; J: TRBJ2-2; length: 16; V: TRBV29-1
DNA: TGCGCCAGCGCCGACCCCGGTGGTGGATACAATGAGCAGTTCTTC; CDR3: CASADPGGGYNEQFF; D: .; size: once; J: TRBJ2-1; length: 15; V: TRBV5-1
DNA: TGCGCCAGCAGCTTCGGCAGGGCGAACACCGGGGAGCTGTTTTTT; CDR3: CASSFGRANTGELFF; D: .; size: few; J: TRBJ2-2; length: 15; V: TRBV5-1
DNA: TGTGCCAGCAGCTTTTGGGAATCTGGGGCCAACGTCCTGACTTTC; CDR3: CASSFWESGANVLTF; D: .; size: .; J: TRBJ2-6; length: 15; V: TRBV5-8
DNA: TGTGCCATCGGTGCGGGTACCTCTGGAAACACCATATATTTT; CDR3: CAIGAGTSGNTIYF; D: .; size: .; J: TRBJ1-3; length: 14; V: TRBV10-3
DNA: TGCAGTGCTAGCTCCGGTAACGAGCAGTTCTTC; CDR3: CSASSGNEQFF; D: .; size: .; J: TRBJ2-1; length: 11; V: TRBV20-1
DNA: TGTGCCAGCAGTCTTAACGGGGGGCCACGGTACAATGAGCAGTTCTTC; CDR3: CASSLNGGPRYNEQFF; D: .; size: once; J: TRBJ2-1; length: 16; V: TRBV3-1/TRBV3-2
DNA: TGTGCCAGCAGCCCGCACGGGAACACTGAAGCTTTCTTT; CDR3: CASSPHGNTEAFF; D: .; size: .; J: TRBJ1-1; length: 13; V: TRBV7-9
DNA: TGTGCCAGTAGTATCACAGGAGAGGCCGGGGAGCTGTTTTTT; CDR3: CASSITGEAGELFF; D: .; size: .; J: TRBJ2-2; length: 14; V: TRBV19
DNA: TGTGCCAGCAGCGTAGGGACAGGGACTTCACCCCTCCACTTT; CDR3: CASSVGTGTSPLHF; D: TRBD1; size: few; J: TRBJ1-6; length: 14; V: TRBV9
DNA: TGTGCCAGTAGTAGACCGACAGTCTCTAGCAATCAGCCCCAGCATTTT; CDR3: CASSRPTVSSNQPQHF; D: .; size: few; J: TRBJ1-5; length: 16; V: TRBV19
DNA: TGTGCCAGCAGCCCCGATCGCAATCAGCCCCAGCATTTT; CDR3: CASSPDRNQPQHF; D: .; size: .; J: TRBJ1-5; length: 13; V: TRBV7-3
DNA: TGTGCCAGCAGCTTAAGTCCAGACAGGCGATACCTGCATTTT; CDR3: CASSLSPDRRYLHF; D: .; size: .; J: TRBJ1-5; length: 14; V: TRBV7-2
DNA: TGTGCCAGCCGCCGAGACAGGGAAAACACCATATATTTT; CDR3: CASRRDRENTIYF; D: TRBD1; size: .; J: TRBJ1-3; length: 13; V: TRBV19
DNA: TGTGCCAGCAGTTTAGGGTACCAGCCCCAGCATTTT; CDR3: CASSLGYQPQHF; D: .; size: .; J: TRBJ1-5; length: 12; V: TRBV12-3/TRBV12-4
DNA: TGTGCCAGCAGCCGGACACAGGGCTATGAGCAGTTCTTC; CDR3: CASSRTQGYEQFF; D: .; size: .; J: TRBJ2-1; length: 13; V: TRBV7-3
DNA: TGTGCCACCACATCTAGCGGGGGTACCGGGGAGCTGTTTTTT; CDR3: CATTSSGGTGELFF; D: TRBD2; size: once; J: TRBJ2-2; length: 14; V: TRBV24-1
DNA: TGTGCCAGCGGTGAGCTGGGGCCCTATAGCAATCAGCCCCAGCATTTT; CDR3: CASGELGPYSNQPQHF; D: .; size: .; J: TRBJ1-5; length: 16; V: TRBV6-1
DNA: TGTGCCAGCAGGAGACAGGGAATCAGCACAGATACGCAGTATTTT; CDR3: CASRRQGISTDTQYF; D: TRBD1; size: .; J: TRBJ2-3; length: 15; V: TRBV6-5
DNA: TGCGCCAGCAGCTCCGGACAGGGGTCTGGCAATGAGCAGTTCTTC; CDR3: CASSSGQGSGNEQFF; D: TRBD1; size: .; J: TRBJ2-1; length: 15; V: TRBV5-1
DNA: TGTGCCAGCAGTTACTCGGAAGGGATGGCCCAGCATTTT; CDR3: CASSYSEGMAQHF; D: .; size: .; J: TRBJ1-5; length: 13; V: TRBV6-5
DNA: TGTGCCAGCAGCTTGACCCCCAACACTGAAGCTTTCTTT; CDR3: CASSLTPNTEAFF; D: .; size: .; J: TRBJ1-1; length: 13; V: TRBV7-3
DNA: TGTGCCAGCTCACCATCCACATCTAGCCTATCTAACTATGGCTACACCTTC; CDR3: CASSPSTSSLSNYGYTF; D: .; size: .; J: TRBJ1-2; length: 17; V: TRBV18
DNA: TGTGCCACCTCAAGACTAAGCACAGATACGCAGTATTTT; CDR3: CATSRLSTDTQYF; D: .; size: .; J: TRBJ2-3; length: 13; V: TRBV24-1
DNA: TGTGCCACCAACCAGGGGGGGAACAATGAGCAGTTCTTC; CDR3: CATNQGGNNEQFF; D: .; size: .; J: TRBJ2-1; length: 13; V: TRBV24-1
DNA: TGTGCCACCAGCAGGGGACAGGGTTCGGGAAACACCATATATTTT; CDR3: CATSRGQGSGNTIYF; D: TRBD1; size: .; J: TRBJ1-3; length: 15; V: TRBV15
DNA: TGTGCCACCAGCAGAGATGTGGGAGATACGCAGTATTTT; CDR3: CATSRDVGDTQYF; D: .; size: .; J: TRBJ2-3; length: 13; V: TRBV15
DNA: TGTGCCAGCAGCTTAAGGGGAACTGAGCAGTTCTTC; CDR3: CASSLRGTEQFF; D: .; size: once; J: TRBJ2-1; length: 12; V: TRBV7-2
DNA: TGTGCCAGCAGCGACCTTATGGGAAACTATGGCTACACCTTC; CDR3: CASSDLMGNYGYTF; D: .; size: once; J: TRBJ1-2; length: 14; V: TRBV9
DNA: TGTGCCAGCAGTAGGACGGTAGGCGTTCAGCCCCAGCATTTT; CDR3: CASSRTVGVQPQHF; D: .; size: .; J: TRBJ1-5; length: 14; V: TRBV6-5
DNA: TGTGCCAGCAGCCCGAATACCGCAACTAATGAAAAACTGTTTTTT; CDR3: CASSPNTATNEKLFF; D: .; size: .; J: TRBJ1-4; length: 15; V: TRBV9
DNA: TGTGCCAGCAGCTTGGAGACAGGGGGCGATCCCCTCCACTTT; CDR3: CASSLETGGDPLHF; D: TRBD1; size: once; J: TRBJ1-6; length: 14; V: TRBV5-4
DNA: TGTGCCAGCAGTGGACTAGCGGGGAAGCAAGAGACCCAGTACTTC; CDR3: CASSGLAGKQETQYF; D: TRBD2; size: .; J: TRBJ2-5; length: 15; V: TRBV25-1
DNA: TGCAGCGTTGTAGACGGGGGGGCCATTGAGCAGTTCTTC; CDR3: CSVVDGGAIEQFF; D: TRBD2; size: .; J: TRBJ2-1; length: 13; V: TRBV29-1
DNA: TGTGCCTGGAGTGTACGACAGGGGGGATTCCTCCGTGGGGACACTGAAGCTTTCTTT; CDR3: CAWSVRQGGFLRGDTEAFF; D: TRBD1; size: .; J: TRBJ1-1; length: 19; V: TRBV30
DNA: TGTGCCAGCAGTTCCCCCCTTCGTGAAGCTTTCTTT; CDR3: CASSSPLREAFF; D: .; size: .; J: TRBJ1-1; length: 12; V: TRBV28
DNA: TGTGCCAGCAGCTTAGTGGGGCTAGCGGGGTCGAACACCGGGGAGCTGTTTTTT; CDR3: CASSLVGLAGSNTGELFF; D: TRBD2; size: .; J: TRBJ2-2; length: 18; V: TRBV7-2
DNA: TGCGCCAGTCGGGAGGGTTGGGAGACCCAGTACTTC; CDR3: CASREGWETQYF; D: TRBD2; size: once; J: TRBJ2-5; length: 12; V: TRBV5-1
DNA: TGCGCCAGCAGCAGACCCGAGGACGGCAATGAGCAGTTCTTC; CDR3: CASSRPEDGNEQFF; D: .; size: .; J: TRBJ2-1; length: 14; V: TRBV5-1
DNA: TGCGCCAGCAGCTTGGCCCAGGCGAACACTGAAGCTTTCTTT; CDR3: CASSLAQANTEAFF; D: .; size: .; J: TRBJ1-1; length: 14; V: TRBV5-1
DNA: TGTGCCAGCAGTTTACCTAAAACAGGGAGTCTGTTCTTT; CDR3: CASSLPKTGSLFF; D: .; size: .; J: TRBJ1-1; length: 13; V: TRBV28
DNA: TGTGCCAGCAGCCAGCTCGTTGGGGCCACCAACTATGGCTACACCTTC; CDR3: CASSQLVGATNYGYTF; D: .; size: .; J: TRBJ1-2; length: 16; V: TRBV28
DNA: TGTGCCACCAGTGATTCACAGGGGGCTGGGGAGACCCAGTACTTC; CDR3: CATSDSQGAGETQYF; D: TRBD1; size: .; J: TRBJ2-5; length: 15; V: TRBV24-1